Below, 29 T cell receptor beta chains from the same sample are listed, as sequenced in a study of blood T cell repertoires in COVID-19 (dated by TCRdb to about 2020). The library was generated by the immunoSEQ multiplex PCR assay. The source is immuneACCESS, and TCRdb retained only in-frame sequences with V and J called. Part of the clones is not carried over; for the studies checked, unresolved V genes explain less than half of this, and the remainder is unexplained. The sample table records roughly 260,000 clones; 91% of these occur just once. The ten most abundant clones make up approximately 2.6% of the sample. The sequenced sample was peripheral blood. These receptors were taken from a person under 35 with COVID-19, enrolled during active disease.

The chain carries TRBV6-6 and TRBJ2-5, with a weak D call TRBD2 (5 bases). The germline gives CDR1 MNHNY, CDR2 SVGAGI (reference sequence). The V end was cut by 5 bases, the J end by 3 bases, with 10 bases between. The CDR3 has 13 residues. CDR3 protein: CASSRRREETQYF. In DNA, the CDR3 is TGTGCCAGCAGTCGGAGGCGGGAAGAGACCCAGTACTTC.

CDR3 amino acids: CASSLAGGPNEQYF. CDR3 nucleotide sequence: TGTGCCAGCAGCTTGGCGGGAGGGCCCAACGAGCAGTACTTC. This chain uses TRBV5-4 with TRBJ2-7; 8 nucleotides line up with TRBD2. The CDR3 is made up of 14 amino acids. Germline V gives CDR1 SGHNT, CDR2 YYREEE (reference sequence). After removal of 0 bases from V and 5 bases from J, the junction contained 4 bases not matched to a gene.

This chain uses TRBV2 with TRBJ2-3; 10 bases align to TRBD1. This CDR3 region has 16 residues. Germline loops: CDR1 SNHLY, CDR2 FYNNEI. V was pared by 4 bases and J by 4 bases, with 8 bases of the junction left unmatched. As DNA, the CDR3 is TGTGCCAGCAGTGGAGGGACAGGGGTTTTGGCAGATACGCAGTATTTT. Its protein is CASSGGTGVLADTQYF.

The chain employs TRBV27 and TRBJ2-1; no firm D call. V was cut by 3 bases and J by 10 bases, with 7 bases left in between. The length of the CDR3 is 11 residues. Germline V gives CDR1 MNHEY, CDR2 SMNVEV (reference sequence). The CDR3 DNA is TGTGCCAGCAGTTTTTTCGGGGAGCAGTTCTTC. Translating gives CASSFFGEQFF.

This chain connects TRBV5-5 to TRBJ2-3; 8 nucleotides match TRBD2. CDR1 and CDR2 (germline): SGHKS, YYEKEE (reference sequence). V lost 4 bases and J lost 2; bases outside the gene matches: 6. This CDR3 spans 15 amino acids. CDR3 residues: CASSRGGSYTDTQYF. CDR3 DNA sequence: TGTGCCAGCAGCCGGGGGGGCAGCTACACAGATACGCAGTATTTT. The full variable domain, in which reference TRBV5-5 and TRBJ2-3 provide the parts outside the CDR3, is DAGVTQSPTHLIKTRGQQVTLRCSPISGHKSVSWYQQVLGQGPQFIFQYYEKEERGRGNFPDRFSARQFPNYSSELNVNALLLGDSALYLCASSRGGSYTDTQYFGPGTRLTVL.

The chain links TRBV29-1 to TRBJ1-1, with TRBD1 identical over 12 bases. The CDR3 has 14 residues. Germline CDR1 is SQVTM and CDR2 is ANQGSEA. Trimming took 6 bases from V and 6 from J; bases not matched to a gene: 8. CDR3 loop: CSVKKGQGASEAFF. CDR3 DNA sequence: TGCAGCGTCAAAAAGGGACAGGGGGCCTCTGAAGCTTTCTTT.

The chain employs TRBV15 and TRBJ1-5; D call uncertain. With 1 base removed from V and 0 bases from J, the gap between germline ends came to 10 bases. This CDR3 is 16 amino acids long. Germline loops: CDR1 LNHNV, CDR2 YYDKDF (reference sequence). The CDR3 nucleotides are TGTGCCACCAGCAGAGGCGGCGGAGATAGCAATCAGCCCCAGCATTTT. Translating gives CATSRGGGDSNQPQHF.

The V call is TRBV2, the J call TRBJ1-2; D gene uncertain. CDR1 SNHLY and CDR2 FYNNEI come from the germline V gene. The V and J ends lost 4 bases and 0 bases respectively, with 12 bases between them. The length of the CDR3 is 15 residues. For the CDR3, the DNA is TGTGCCAGCAGTGTCGCAAGCACAGCTAACTATGGCTACACCTTC. The encoded protein is CASSVASTANYGYTF.

The chain couples TRBV4-1 to TRBJ1-3; D gene ambiguous. The CDR3 has 15 amino acids. V was trimmed by 1 base and J by 3 bases, leaving 10 bases between them. In germline, CDR1 is MGHRA, CDR2 YSYEKL. CDR3 nucleotides: TGCGCCAGCAGCCAAGGCCGGACTGATGGAAACACCATATATTTT. It encodes CASSQGRTDGNTIYF.

The chain couples TRBV4-1 to TRBJ1-3; D is undetermined. Trimming stripped 5 bases from V and 0 bases from J, with 8 bases between. The CDR3 is made up of 14 amino acids. Germline V CDR1 and CDR2: MGHRA, YSYEKL. Here the CDR3 DNA reads TGCGCCAGCAGCGGACTGAGCTCTGGAAACACCATATATTTT. Protein product: CASSGLSSGNTIYF.

This rearrangement joins TRBV7-9 to TRBJ2-3, with D perhaps matching TRBD1 (6 bases). The CDR3 runs 12 residues. The V and J ends lost 4 bases and 4 bases respectively, with 6 bases between them. Germline CDR1 reads SEHNR; CDR2 reads FQNEAQ (reference sequence). The CDR3 sequence is CASSYRADTQYF. The CDR3 DNA sequence: TGTGCCAGCAGCTACAGGGCAGATACGCAGTATTTT.

This chain connects TRBV29-1 to TRBJ1-2; tentatively, D is TRBD1 (5 bases). V was trimmed by 0 bases and J by 0 bases, leaving 11 bases between them. CDR1 is SQVTM, CDR2 ANQGSEA, per germline. The length of the CDR3 is 15 residues. The CDR3 region is CSVEDLDISNYGYTF. The DNA for the CDR3 is TGCAGCGTTGAAGATTTGGACATCTCTAACTATGGCTACACCTTC.

This chain joins TRBV14 and TRBJ1-2; maybe TRBD1 (5 bases). There are 12 residues in the CDR3. V was cut by 1 base and J by 5 bases, with 5 bases left in between. The germline CDR1 and CDR2 sequences are SGHDN and FVKESK. The CDR3 sequence is CASSQGQYGYTF. In DNA form, the CDR3 reads TGTGCCAGCAGCCAAGGACAGTATGGCTACACCTTC.

This chain joins TRBV27 and TRBJ2-2; tentative D call: TRBD2 (6 bases). V was cut by 7 bases and J by 2 bases, with 14 bases left in between. Germline V gives CDR1 MNHEY, CDR2 SMNVEV (reference sequence). This CDR3 spans 15 amino acids. CDR3 nucleotides: TGTGCCAGCAAAAACGGACTAACCAACACCGGGGAGCTGTTTTTT. It yields the protein CASKNGLTNTGELFF.

In regard to this clone: Other nucleotide sequences in the sample specify the same CDR3. V and J are TRBV6-5 and TRBJ2-5, with TRBD2 identical over 9 bases. V gave up 3 bases and J gave up 2 bases; unmatched junction bases: 1. The CDR3 totals 14 residues. Germline CDR1 and CDR2: MNHEY and SVGAGI. This chain's CDR3 is CASSYSGGQETQYF. In DNA, the CDR3 is TGTGCCAGCAGTTATAGCGGGGGTCAAGAGACCCAGTACTTC.

This rearrangement joins TRBV19 to TRBJ1-4, with unresolved D. The CDR3 sequence is 15 residues long. Germline CDR1 reads LNHDA; CDR2 reads SQIVND (reference sequence). Trimming cost V 4 bases and J 0 bases, with 9 bases left between them. The CDR3 DNA reads as TGTGCCAGTAGTACTCGAGTTGCAACTAATGAAAAACTGTTTTTT. This codes for CASSTRVATNEKLFF.

The gene calls are TRBV10-1 and TRBJ2-2, with D perhaps matching TRBD2 (7 bases). CDR1 is WNHNN and CDR2 is SYGVQD in the germline V gene (reference sequence). This CDR3 comprises 16 residues. The germline V and J ends were trimmed by 8 bases and 5 bases, with 21 bases remaining between them. The CDR3 spells CASSRPGAGGTGELFF. CDR3 coding DNA: TGCGCCAGCTCAAGGCCGGGGGCCGGGGGGACCGGGGAGCTGTTTTTT.

This chain uses TRBV5-4 with TRBJ2-1; D gene uncertain. Trimming took off 6 bases at V and 8 bases at J, with 15 bases between the two ends. The CDR3 covers 13 residues. CDR1 is SGHNT and CDR2 is YYREEE in the germline V gene (reference sequence). The CDR3 DNA is TGTGCCAGCACCGGCGCGGTGTCCCATGAGCAGTTCTTC. Protein sequence: CASTGAVSHEQFF.

The rearrangement uses TRBV5-4 and TRBJ1-1, with a possible D match to TRBD1 (6 bases). Germline lookup yields CDR1 SGHNT and CDR2 YYREEE (reference sequence). Trimming removed 2 bases at V and 4 bases at J, with 9 bases between. The CDR3 loop spans 13 amino acids. CDR3 nucleotides: TGTGCCAGCAGCTTACCAGGGGCCACTGAAGCTTTCTTT. It yields the protein CASSLPGATEAFF.

The chain joins TRBV24-1 to TRBJ1-5; no firm D call. Per germline, CDR1 KGHDR and CDR2 SFDVKD. V lost 3 bases and J lost 5, with 4 bases in between. CDR3 length equals 12 residues. CDR3 loop: CATSDRDQPQHF. In DNA form, the CDR3 reads TGTGCCACCAGTGATCGGGATCAGCCCCAGCATTTT.

The genes are TRBV5-4 and TRBJ2-5; 9 bases agree with TRBD2. Germline V CDR1 and CDR2: SGHNT, YYREEE (reference sequence). The CDR3 covers 15 residues. V lost 3 bases to trimming and J lost 1 base; unmatched junction nucleotides: 4. The CDR3 DNA reads TGTGCCAGCAGCTCCGGGGGACTAGCCCAAGAGACCCAGTACTTC. This translates into CASSSGGLAQETQYF.

This sequence joins TRBV18 and TRBJ1-2; a weak D match, TRBD1 (5 bases). This CDR3 is built from 17 residues. Germline CDR1 reads KGHSH; CDR2 reads LQKENI. V gave up 3 bases and J gave up 0 bases, with 17 bases separating them. The CDR3 reads CASSPPGEVPANYGYTF. CDR3 nucleotide sequence: TGTGCCAGCTCACCGCCGGGGGAGGTTCCAGCTAACTATGGCTACACCTTC.

The chain uses TRBV20-1 and TRBJ1-1, with 8 bases fitting TRBD1. J was trimmed by 0 bases and V by 3 bases; bases with no gene match: 12. This CDR3 spans 17 amino acids. The germline V gene has CDR1 DFQATT and CDR2 SNEGSKA (reference sequence). CDR3 in DNA: TGCAGTGCTAGTCTTGGGGGGCAGGGGGCTTTGAACACTGAAGCTTTCTTT. Translating gives CSASLGGQGALNTEAFF.

This clone was seen only once. The chain uses TRBV2 and TRBJ2-5, with 8 bases lining up with TRBD2. Trimming cost V 10 bases and J 4 bases; bases outside gene matches: 8. The CDR3 is made up of 13 amino acids. Germline V gene lookup returns CDR1 SNHLY and CDR2 FYNNEI. The CDR3 region is CATPGGQGETQYF. The DNA of the CDR3 is TGTGCCACCCCGGGAGGGCAGGGAGAGACCCAGTACTTC. Together with reference TRBV2 and TRBJ2-5, the CDR3 gives the full variable domain: EPEVTQTPSHQVTQMGQEVILRCVPISNHLYFYWYRQILGQKVEFLVSFYNNEISEKSEIFDDQFSVERPDGSNFTLKIRSTKLEDSAMYFCATPGGQGETQYFGPGTRLLVL.

This clone was picked up one time. The same CDR3 also results from other DNA sequences found in this sample. V is TRBV27 and J is TRBJ2-7, with D possibly matching TRBD1 (6 bases). The V end was cut by 2 bases, the J end by 0 bases, with 8 bases between. Germline-derived CDR1 and CDR2 are MNHEY and SMNVEV (reference sequence). This CDR3 region has 14 residues. CDR3 DNA sequence: TGTGCCAGCAGTTTAACAGGGCCCTCCTACGAGCAGTACTTC. This codes for CASSLTGPSYEQYF.

This clone was seen a handful of times. The rearrangement joins TRBV4-1 to TRBJ1-2, with TRBD1 matching over 8 bases. The CDR3 extends over 15 amino acids. Trimming at V came to 0 bases and at J to 7 bases, leaving 7 bases not matched to a gene. Germline-derived CDR1 and CDR2 are MGHRA and YSYEKL. The DNA for the CDR3 is TGCGCCAGCAGCCAAGATGGGAACAGGGGGTTTGGCTACACCTTC. Its translation: CASSQDGNRGFGYTF.

The V gene is TRBV28, the J gene TRBJ1-3, with 9 positions matching TRBD1. The CDR3 has 18 amino acids. V was pared by 2 bases and J by 2 bases, with 10 bases of the junction left unmatched. Germline-derived CDR1 and CDR2 are MDHEN and SYDVKM. The CDR3 loop reads CASSLTGGFFRAGNTIYF. The CDR3 DNA sequence: TGTGCCAGCAGTTTAACAGGGGGCTTCTTTCGGGCTGGAAACACCATATATTTT.

V gene TRBV11-2 combines with J gene TRBJ2-1; 8 bases are shared with TRBD2. CDR1 SGHAT and CDR2 FQNNGV come from the germline V gene. Trimming at V came to 7 bases and at J to 5 bases, leaving 10 bases not matched to a gene. This CDR3 has 15 amino acids. Here the CDR3 DNA reads TGTGCCAGCACCACCGGACTAGCAAAAGACAATGAGCAGTTCTTC. It yields the protein CASTTGLAKDNEQFF.

V and J are TRBV9 and TRBJ2-5; possible D gene TRBD2, 5 bases. The V end was cut by 4 bases, the J end by 5 bases, with 21 bases between. Germline V gene data show CDR1 as SGDLS and CDR2 as YYNGEE. The CDR3 extends over 16 amino acids. CDR3 bases: TGTGCCAGCAGCCCACCCGAGGACGGGGTGTGGGAGACCCAGTACTTC. It specifies CASSPPEDGVWETQYF.